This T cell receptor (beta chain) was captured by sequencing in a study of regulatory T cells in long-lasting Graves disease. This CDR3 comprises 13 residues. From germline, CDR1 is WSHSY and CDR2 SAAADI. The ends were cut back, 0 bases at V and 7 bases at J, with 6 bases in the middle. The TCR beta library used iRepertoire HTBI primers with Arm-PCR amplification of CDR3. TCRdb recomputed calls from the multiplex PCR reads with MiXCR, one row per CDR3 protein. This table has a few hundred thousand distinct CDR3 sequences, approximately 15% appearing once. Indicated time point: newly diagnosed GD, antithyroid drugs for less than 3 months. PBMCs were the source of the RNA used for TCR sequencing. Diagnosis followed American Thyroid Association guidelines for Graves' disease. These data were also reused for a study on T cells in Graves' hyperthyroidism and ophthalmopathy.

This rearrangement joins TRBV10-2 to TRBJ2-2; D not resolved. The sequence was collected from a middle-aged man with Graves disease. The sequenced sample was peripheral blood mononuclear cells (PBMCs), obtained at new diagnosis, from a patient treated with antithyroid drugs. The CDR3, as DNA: TGCGCCAGCAGTGAGTCAAGGAACGGGGAGCTGTTTTTT. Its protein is CASSESRNGELFF.